This T cell receptor (beta chain) was recorded in a study of blood T cell repertoires in COVID-19. Background on the study: Some COVID-19 samples were acute and others convalescent; all came from the United States, Italy and Spain.

Study processing details: The assay estimated nucleated cells by amplifying reference gene primers. Generated by immunoSEQ multiplex PCR, the TCRdb table keeps only in-frame clones and is missing some. D and trimming come from the DNA, and the V and J calls and clone size come from that table. This sample has more than 300,000 clones, with more than 70% found just once. The CDR3 has 13 amino acids. The V gene's germline CDR1 is MNHEY and CDR2 SVGAGI. The V and J ends lost 0 bases and 8 bases respectively, with 10 bases between them. The chain links TRBV6-5 to TRBJ1-2; D gene ambiguous. The source material was peripheral blood. The sequence came from a woman between 50 and 59 years old with acute or convalescent COVID-19. CDR3 residues: CASSYSTSGGYTF. CDR3 bases: TGTGCCAGCAGTTACTCGACTTCGGGGGGCTACACCTTC.